These 32 T cell receptor beta chains originate from one sample sequenced in a study of T cell changes during pregnancy in multiple sclerosis. TCRdb's table, derived via immunoSEQ multiplex PCR, lists solely in-frame clones and lacks some. The data show about 48,000 clones, 88% seen once. Sequenced material: CD4+ T cells from peripheral blood mononuclear cells, taken in the second trimester of pregnancy. These receptors were obtained from a female donor with multiple sclerosis, enrolled in a pregnancy study.

V is TRBV7-9 and J is TRBJ2-3, with 9 bases aligning to TRBD2. V lost 10 bases and J lost 3; bases outside the gene matches: 17. Germline values: CDR1 SEHNR, CDR2 FQNEAQ (reference sequence). This CDR3 is 17 amino acids long. The CDR3 DNA is TGTGCCATAGTACCGGGACTAGCAACCCTTGGGACAGATACGCAGTATTTT. It codes for CAIVPGLATLGTDTQYF.

V usage is TRBV12-2 and J usage is TRBJ1-1; TRBD1 is the table's D call and was not checked against the DNA. TRBV12-2 is a pseudogene segment. The CDR3 runs to 13 residues. The CDR3 loop reads CASRLGQNTEAFF. For the CDR3, the DNA is TGTGCAAGTCGCTTAGGACAAAACACTGAAGCTTTCTTT.

The rearrangement links TRBV9 to TRBJ1-1, with a possible D match to TRBD1 (6 bases). Germline CDR1 and CDR2: SGDLS and YYNGEE. The CDR3 consists of 16 residues. Between the trimmed V and J ends, which lost 0 bases and 1 base, there was a span of 13 bases. The CDR3 sequence: CASSVVTGRGNTEAFF. CDR3 DNA: TGTGCCAGCAGCGTAGTAACAGGGAGAGGGAACACTGAAGCTTTCTTT.

The gene calls are TRBV28 and TRBJ2-7; 9 bases fit TRBD1. The length of the CDR3 is 16 residues. The germline gives CDR1 MDHEN, CDR2 SYDVKM. V shed 5 bases and J 2 bases; nucleotides not matched to a gene: 10. This CDR3 reads CASSVGTGQWTYEQYF. The CDR3 DNA is TGTGCCAGCAGTGTCGGGACAGGGCAATGGACCTACGAGCAGTACTTC.

The genes are TRBV5-4 and TRBJ1-1, with 7 bases matching TRBD1. The CDR3 has 14 residues. Germline loops: CDR1 SGHNT, CDR2 YYREEE (reference sequence). V lost 4 bases to trimming and J lost 1 base; unmatched junction nucleotides: 4. CDR3 sequence reads: CASSLQGTNTEAFF. CDR3 nucleotides: TGTGCCAGCAGCCTACAGGGGACGAACACTGAAGCTTTCTTT.

Here the CDR3 DNA reads TGTGCCAGCTCTCGGACAGGGGGAGAGACCCAGTACTTC. This sequence encodes CASSRTGGETQYF. The V gene is TRBV18, the J gene TRBJ2-5; 10 nucleotides line up with TRBD1. The CDR3 sequence is 13 residues long. CDR1 is KGHSH, CDR2 LQKENI, per germline. V shed 6 bases, J shed 4 bases, and the junction held 2 bases outside the gene matches.

A note on this clone: At one end the junction does not follow the germline gene, possibly because of a read error. The chain recombines TRBV7-7 with TRBJ2-5; 11 nucleotides match TRBD2. The germline V gene encodes CDR1 SSHAT and CDR2 FNYEAQ (reference sequence). This CDR3 is 14 amino acids long. The CDR3 region is CASSSGTSGETQYF. In DNA form, the CDR3 reads TGTGCTAGCAGCTCTGGGACTAGCGGAGAGACCCAGTACTTC.

CDR3 residues: CAGGWGNQPQHF. CDR3 nucleotide sequence: TGTGCCGGAGGGTGGGGCAATCAGCCCCAGCATTTT. The V gene is TRBV30, the J gene TRBJ1-5; D unclear. This CDR3 has 12 residues. Germline V lookup: CDR1 GTSNPN, CDR2 SVGIG (reference sequence). The germline V and J ends were trimmed by 8 bases and 2 bases, with 10 bases remaining between them.

The V and J genes are TRBV2 and TRBJ1-2; D might be TRBD1 (6 bases). The germline gives CDR1 SNHLY, CDR2 FYNNEI. The V and J ends lost 4 bases and 0 bases respectively, with 12 bases between them. The CDR3 runs 15 residues. CDR3 loop: CASSVQGSSNYGYTF. The CDR3 DNA follows: TGTGCCAGCAGTGTTCAGGGGAGCTCTAACTATGGCTACACCTTC.

This clone was recorded a few times. The CDR3 loop is CASSFGQGVMETQYF. CDR3 nucleotide sequence: TGCGCCAGCAGCTTCGGACAGGGCGTAATGGAGACCCAGTACTTC. This chain uses TRBV5-1 with TRBJ2-5; 8 bases are a match to TRBD1. CDR1 is SGHRS, CDR2 YFSETQ, per germline. Trimming took 2 bases from V and 5 from J; bases not matched to a gene: 8. The CDR3 loop spans 15 amino acids. Full variable domain (rest looked up from reference TRBV5-1 and TRBJ2-5): KAGVTQTPRYLIKTRGQQVTLSCSPISGHRSVSWYQQTPGQGLQFLFEYFSETQRNKGNFPGRFSGRQFSNSRSEMNVSTLELGDSALYLCASSFGQGVMETQYFGPGTRLLVL.

The V and J genes are TRBV27 and TRBJ2-7, with 7 bases identical to TRBD1. Germline V gene lookup returns CDR1 MNHEY and CDR2 SMNVEV (reference sequence). Trimming took 1 base from V and 6 from J; bases not matched to a gene: 12. The CDR3 consists of 16 residues. This CDR3 reads CASSLLTTGRFREQYF. In DNA form, the CDR3 reads TGTGCCAGCAGTTTATTGACGACAGGGAGATTTCGCGAGCAGTACTTC.

The genes are TRBV18 and TRBJ2-2, with 10 nucleotides matching TRBD1. The CDR3 runs 15 residues. V lost 4 bases to trimming and J lost 7 bases; unmatched junction nucleotides: 6. The V gene's germline CDR1 is KGHSH and CDR2 LQKENI. CDR3 amino acids: CASSRPTGGFGELFF. The CDR3 nucleotides read TGTGCCAGCTCACGCCCGACAGGGGGCTTCGGGGAGCTGTTTTTT.

This chain connects TRBV5-1 to TRBJ1-5; possibly TRBD1 for D (5 bases). Trimming took 4 bases from V and 0 from J, leaving 14 bases between them. Germline V gene sequence: CDR1 SGHRS, CDR2 YFSETQ. CDR3 length: 16 residues. The CDR3 DNA follows: TGCGCCAGCAGCCCGGGGGGGGGTCGTAGCAATCAGCCCCAGCATTTT. Translated: CASSPGGGRSNQPQHF.

The V call is TRBV10-3, the J call TRBJ2-3; TRBD2 agrees at 7 bases. The germline CDR1 and CDR2 sequences are ENHRY and SYGVKD. This CDR3 contains 14 residues. Unmatched junction bases numbered 3, after V lost 2 bases and J lost 4 bases. As DNA, the CDR3 is TGTGCCATCAGTGAGGGGAGGGATGCAGATACGCAGTATTTT. This translates into CAISEGRDADTQYF.

This chain connects TRBV11-2 to TRBJ2-7; a possible D gene is TRBD1 (5 bases). The length of the CDR3 is 15 residues. CDR1 is SGHAT and CDR2 is FQNNGV in the germline V gene. The V gene lost 3 bases and the J gene lost 6 bases, with 18 bases spanning the gap. In DNA, the CDR3 is TGTGCCAGCAGCTTGGGTCAGGGCCCCTTCTCCGAGCAGTACTTC. It codes for CASSLGQGPFSEQYF.

The chain uses TRBV4-2 and TRBJ1-2; D may be TRBD1 (5 bases). Germline CDR1 LGHNA, CDR2 YNFKEQ. The length of the CDR3 is 15 residues. Trimming stripped 1 base from V and 2 bases from J, with 11 bases between. The CDR3 sequence is CASSQGQKENYGYTF. CDR3 coding DNA: TGTGCCAGCAGCCAAGGACAGAAAGAAAACTATGGCTACACCTTC.

The chain links TRBV29-1 to TRBJ2-3; D is possibly TRBD2 (7 bases). There are 15 residues in the CDR3. Germline CDR1 reads SQVTM; CDR2 reads ANQGSEA. V was cut by 3 bases and J by 3 bases, with 16 bases left in between. For the CDR3, the DNA is TGCAGCGTTGAGGGAAGGGGGAGGGGAACAGATACGCAGTATTTT. Translating it yields CSVEGRGRGTDTQYF.

The chain links TRBV7-9 to TRBJ1-2, with D unresolved. V was clipped by 1 base and J by 8 bases, with 8 bases between them. The CDR3 has 12 amino acids. Germline values: CDR1 SEHNR, CDR2 FQNEAQ (reference sequence). This CDR3 is CASSLERLGYTF. The DNA for the CDR3 is TGTGCCAGCAGCTTAGAGAGGTTGGGCTACACCTTC.

This clone was seen a single time. V and J are TRBV6-1 and TRBJ1-5; a weak D match, TRBD1 (5 bases). CDR1 and CDR2 (germline): MNHNS, SASEGT. This CDR3 is 14 amino acids long. V dropped 2 bases and J dropped 5 bases, with 10 bases sitting between them. The CDR3 sequence: CASSELTTDQPQHF. CDR3 in DNA: TGTGCCAGCAGTGAACTAACGACAGATCAGCCCCAGCATTTT.

The gene calls are TRBV5-1 and TRBJ1-2; possibly TRBD1 for D (5 bases). V was shortened by 4 bases and J by 3 bases, with 10 bases between the two germline ends. This CDR3 is 13 amino acids long. The germline gives CDR1 SGHRS, CDR2 YFSETQ. The CDR3 nucleotides are TGCGCCAGCAGCCCCGACAGCGACTATGGCTACACCTTC. This translates into CASSPDSDYGYTF.

The chain joins TRBV7-9 to TRBJ1-1, with 8 nucleotides matching TRBD1. The length of the CDR3 is 15 residues. Germline-derived CDR1 and CDR2 are SEHNR and FQNEAQ (reference sequence). V shed 4 bases and J 4 bases; nucleotides not matched to a gene: 8. CDR3 sequence reads: CASSSGQAASTEAFF. CDR3 bases: TGTGCCAGCAGCTCGGGACAGGCCGCAAGCACTGAAGCTTTCTTT.

This clone has only one observation. In DNA form, the CDR3 reads TGTGCCAGCAGCTTGGCCGCGACAGGGAGGACTAATGAAAAACTGTTTTTT. This codes for CASSLAATGRTNEKLFF. V gene TRBV5-4 combines with J gene TRBJ1-4, with TRBD1 matching 7 bases. Germline assignment: CDR1 SGHNT and CDR2 YYREEE (reference sequence). V gave up 0 bases and J gave up 2 bases; unmatched junction bases: 7. CDR3 length equals 17 residues.

The chain joins TRBV5-1 to TRBJ1-2, with a tentative D call TRBD1 (6 bases). V was clipped by 2 bases and J by 6 bases, with 20 bases between them. CDR1 is SGHRS and CDR2 is YFSETQ in the germline V gene. The CDR3 consists of 16 residues. CDR3 loop: CASSFLGQNPLHGYTF. CDR3 in DNA: TGCGCCAGCAGCTTCCTAGGACAGAACCCGCTTCATGGCTACACCTTC.

V gene TRBV19 combines with J gene TRBJ1-1; D gene unclear. The CDR3 runs 15 residues. V lost 7 bases, J lost 3 bases, and 18 bases lay in between. The germline CDR1 and CDR2 sequences are LNHDA and SQIVND (reference sequence). CDR3 residues: CASTQHGVEHTEAFF. CDR3 coding DNA: TGTGCCAGTACTCAACACGGGGTCGAACACACTGAAGCTTTCTTT.

The V gene is TRBV6-1, the J gene TRBJ1-2; D may be TRBD1 (6 bases). This CDR3 has 15 amino acids. V was cut by 1 base and J by 4 bases, with 13 bases left in between. Germline loops: CDR1 MNHNS, CDR2 SASEGT. CDR3 DNA sequence: TGTGCCAGCAGTGAAGGGACAGAGATTTCCTATGGCTACACCTTC. Its protein product is CASSEGTEISYGYTF.

This clone was detected only once. This sequence joins TRBV19 and TRBJ2-7, with 8 bases fitting TRBD1. This CDR3 contains 13 residues. The V gene end was trimmed by 8 bases and the J gene end by 7 bases; junction bases not matched to a gene: 10. Per the germline V gene, CDR1 is LNHDA and CDR2 is SQIVND (reference sequence). This chain's CDR3 is CASEGRGLREQYF. CDR3 sequence (DNA): TGTGCCAGTGAGGGCAGGGGGCTAAGGGAGCAGTACTTC. The full variable domain, in which reference TRBV19 and TRBJ2-7 provide the parts outside the CDR3, is DGGITQSPKYLFRKEGQNVTLSCEQNLNHDAMYWYRQDPGQGLRLIYYSQIVNDFQKGDIAEGYSVSREKKESFPLTVTSAQKNPTAFYLCASEGRGLREQYFGPGTRLTVT.

V is TRBV6-5 and J is TRBJ1-5; possible D gene TRBD1, 5 bases. CDR3 length: 15 amino acids. V was shortened by 2 bases and J by 2 bases, with 10 bases between the two germline ends. Per the germline V gene, CDR1 is MNHEY and CDR2 is SVGAGI. The CDR3 protein is CASSYVSGGNQPQHF. The DNA of the CDR3 is TGTGCCAGCAGTTACGTATCGGGGGGCAATCAGCCCCAGCATTTT.

The rearrangement joins TRBV28 to TRBJ2-7, with D tentatively TRBD1 (6 bases). Trimming cost V 6 bases and J 4 bases, with 13 bases left between them. The CDR3 spans 13 residues. The germline V gene encodes CDR1 MDHEN and CDR2 SYDVKM. The CDR3 region has the DNA TGTGCCAGCAGACGACAGGAGCCGTACGAGCAGTACTTC. It encodes CASRRQEPYEQYF.

This chain joins TRBV7-2 and TRBJ2-3; 11 bases are a match to TRBD2. Trimming cost V 5 bases and J 3 bases; bases outside gene matches: 4. This CDR3 region has 15 residues. Germline V CDR1 and CDR2: SGHTA, FQGNSA. The CDR3 DNA is TGTGCCAGCAGCGTGGGACTAGCGGAAACAGATACGCAGTATTTT. This encodes CASSVGLAETDTQYF.

V is TRBV5-4 and J is TRBJ2-3; perhaps TRBD2 as D (6 bases). Germline V CDR1 and CDR2: SGHNT, YYREEE (reference sequence). V lost 4 bases, J lost 4 bases, and 16 bases lay in between. This CDR3 has 15 residues. CDR3 in amino acids: CASSPGGVSADTQYF. CDR3 nucleotides: TGTGCCAGCAGCCCCGGAGGGGTCAGCGCAGATACGCAGTATTTT. Based on the CDR3 plus reference TRBV5-4 and TRBJ2-3, the full variable domain is ETGVTQSPTHLIKTRGQQVTLRCSSQSGHNTVSWYQQALGQGPQFIFQYYREEENGRGNFPPRFSGLQFPNYSSELNVNALELDDSALYLCASSPGGVSADTQYFGPGTRLTVL.

This clone came up once. The V gene is TRBV4-1, the J gene TRBJ2-7, with 9 bases matching TRBD2. In germline, CDR1 is MGHRA, CDR2 YSYEKL. This CDR3 has 18 amino acids. V shed 0 bases, J shed 0 bases, and the junction held 9 bases outside the gene matches. The CDR3 is CASSQDIIGLAYSYEQYF. DNA for the CDR3: TGCGCCAGCAGCCAAGATATAATAGGACTAGCGTACTCCTACGAGCAGTACTTC.

Notes on this clone: Other DNA sequences in this sample translate to the same CDR3. The chain combines TRBV2 with TRBJ1-1; no reliable D call. V shed 7 bases and J shed 2 bases, with 8 bases lying between them. CDR3 length: 12 residues. Germline V gives CDR1 SNHLY, CDR2 FYNNEI. CDR3 in DNA: TGTGCCAGCACGGAGGGTAACACTGAAGCTTTCTTT. It codes for CASTEGNTEAFF.